A single sample gave rise to the 8 T cell receptor beta chains below, sequenced in a study of cytomegalovirus exposure and HLA in healthy donors. PCR involved 60 Vbeta and 13 Jbeta primers. Sequenced by immunoSEQ multiplex PCR; TCRdb stores in-frame clones only, minus some. The sample lists 45,000 to 65,000 clones; around four fifths were seen once. Sequenced: PBMCs. Receptor source: a man aged 25-45 years in good health and CMV-seronegative.

The rearrangement uses TRBV7-6 and TRBJ1-3; a weak D match, TRBD1 (6 bases). This CDR3 is 19 amino acids long. Germline-derived CDR1 and CDR2 are SGHVS and FNYEAQ. Between the trimmed V and J ends, which lost 3 bases and 0 bases, there was a span of 21 bases. CDR3 in amino acids: CASSFRPLTTGRSGNTIYF. The DNA of the CDR3 is TGTGCCAGCAGCTTTCGACCCCTGACGACAGGTCGCTCTGGAAACACCATATATTTT.

The chain links TRBV10-3 to TRBJ1-1, with 7 bases that match TRBD1. The CDR3 extends over 15 amino acids. Germline CDR1 ENHRY, CDR2 SYGVKD. With 3 bases clipped from V and 11 bases from J, the junction kept 15 bases outside the gene matches. This chain's CDR3 is CAISDHSQQGSTAFF. The CDR3 DNA reads as TGTGCCATCAGTGACCACTCCCAACAGGGGAGTACGGCTTTCTTT.

The chain joins TRBV27 to TRBJ2-1; 7 bases are shared with TRBD1. V shed 6 bases, J shed 2 bases, and the junction held 13 bases outside the gene matches. Per germline, CDR1 MNHEY and CDR2 SMNVEV (reference sequence). The CDR3 contains 17 residues. This CDR3 reads CASSREVRQGTYNEQFF. The CDR3 nucleotides read TGTGCCAGCAGCCGAGAAGTTCGACAGGGAACCTACAATGAGCAGTTCTTC.

The rearrangement uses TRBV29-1 and TRBJ2-1; D possibly corresponds to TRBD1 (6 bases). The V end was cut by 7 bases, the J end by 3 bases, with 19 bases between. The germline V gene has CDR1 SQVTM and CDR2 ANQGSEA. The CDR3 runs 15 residues. The CDR3 nucleotides are TGCAGCGGTAAACTTCGGACAGTAAACTACAATGAGCAGTTCTTC. It translates to CSGKLRTVNYNEQFF.

The chain links TRBV7-2 to TRBJ2-3, with D possibly TRBD2 on 6 matching bases. V was trimmed by 4 bases and J by 3 bases, leaving 11 bases between them. The germline gives CDR1 SGHTA, CDR2 FQGNSA. The CDR3 is made up of 14 amino acids. CDR3 residues: CASSSFGGTDTQYF. The CDR3 DNA reads as TGTGCCAGCAGCTCCTTCGGGGGAACAGATACGCAGTATTTT.

In DNA form, the CDR3 reads TGTGCCAGCTCAATCACAGGGGAATGGTACGAGCAGTACTTC. It encodes CASSITGEWYEQYF. V gene TRBV18 combines with J gene TRBJ2-7; 7 positions match TRBD1. Trimming at V came to 5 bases and at J to 4 bases, leaving 8 bases not matched to a gene. The CDR3 runs 14 residues. Germline V CDR1 and CDR2: KGHSH, LQKENI.

The chain couples TRBV7-9 to TRBJ2-3; 10 bases match TRBD1. V lost 10 bases to trimming and J lost 1 base; unmatched junction nucleotides: 14. The CDR3 is 17 amino acids. Per the germline V gene, CDR1 is SEHNR and CDR2 is FQNEAQ (reference sequence). CDR3 in DNA: TGTGCCACCTCAGGGACAGGGGCCCTGGGTGGCACAGATACGCAGTATTTT. Translated, it gives CATSGTGALGGTDTQYF.

The CDR3 bases are TGTGCCAGCAGTGTTAGCGACAGGCGGGATGGCTACACCTTC. This gives the protein CASSVSDRRDGYTF. This chain joins TRBV2 and TRBJ1-2; a possible D gene is TRBD1 (6 bases). Germline loops: CDR1 SNHLY, CDR2 FYNNEI. The CDR3 has 14 residues. The ends were cut back, 4 bases at V and 6 bases at J, with 15 bases in the middle.